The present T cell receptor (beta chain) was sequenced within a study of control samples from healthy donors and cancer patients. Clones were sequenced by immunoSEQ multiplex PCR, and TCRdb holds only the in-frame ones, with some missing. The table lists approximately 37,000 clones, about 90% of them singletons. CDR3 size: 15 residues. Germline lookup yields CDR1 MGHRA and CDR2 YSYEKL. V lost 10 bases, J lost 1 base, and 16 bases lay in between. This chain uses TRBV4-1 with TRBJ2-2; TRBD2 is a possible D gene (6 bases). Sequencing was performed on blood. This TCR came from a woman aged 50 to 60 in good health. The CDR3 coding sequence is TGCGCCACCATGGCCGGGGACTGGAACACCGGGGAGCTGTTTTTT. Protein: CATMAGDWNTGELFF.